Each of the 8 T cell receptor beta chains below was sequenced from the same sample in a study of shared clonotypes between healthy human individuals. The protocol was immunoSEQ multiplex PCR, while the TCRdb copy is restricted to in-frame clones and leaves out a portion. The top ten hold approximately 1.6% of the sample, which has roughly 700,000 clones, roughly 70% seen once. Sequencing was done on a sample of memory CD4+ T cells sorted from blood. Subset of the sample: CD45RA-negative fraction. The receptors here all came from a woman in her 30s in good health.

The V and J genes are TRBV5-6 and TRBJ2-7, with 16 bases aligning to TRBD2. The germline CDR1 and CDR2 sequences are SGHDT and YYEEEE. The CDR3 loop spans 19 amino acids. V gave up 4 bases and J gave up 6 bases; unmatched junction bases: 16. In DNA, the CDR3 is TGTGCCAGCAGCGGACAACCGGGACTAGCGGGAGGGCCGACTACCGAGCAGTACTTC. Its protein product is CASSGQPGLAGGPTTEQYF.

CDR3 in amino acids: CASSPRTGGTYEQYF. The CDR3 DNA reads as TGTGCCAGCTCACCAAGGACAGGGGGAACCTACGAGCAGTACTTC. The V gene is TRBV18, the J gene TRBJ2-7; 10 bases align to TRBD1. Germline CDR1 and CDR2: KGHSH and LQKENI. The CDR3 has 15 residues. The V gene end was trimmed by 2 bases and the J gene end by 2 bases; junction bases not matched to a gene: 3.

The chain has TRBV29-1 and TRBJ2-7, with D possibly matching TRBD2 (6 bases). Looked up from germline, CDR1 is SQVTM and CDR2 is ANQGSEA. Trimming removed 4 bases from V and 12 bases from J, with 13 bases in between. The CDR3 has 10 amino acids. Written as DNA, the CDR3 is TGCAGCGTTGGTCGGGGGTATCGGTACTTC. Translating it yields CSVGRGYRYF.

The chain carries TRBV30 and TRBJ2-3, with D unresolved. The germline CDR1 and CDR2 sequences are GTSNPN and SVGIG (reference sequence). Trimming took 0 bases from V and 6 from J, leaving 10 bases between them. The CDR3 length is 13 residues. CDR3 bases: TGTGCCTGGAGTGTACGACGGGCTGATACGCAGTATTTT. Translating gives CAWSVRRADTQYF.

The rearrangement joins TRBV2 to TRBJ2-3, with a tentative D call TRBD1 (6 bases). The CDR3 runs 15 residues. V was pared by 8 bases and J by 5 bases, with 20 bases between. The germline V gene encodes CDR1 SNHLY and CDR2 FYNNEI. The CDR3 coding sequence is TGTGCCAGCCCATCCGACAGGTTTGAAGGAGATACGCAGTATTTT. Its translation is CASPSDRFEGDTQYF. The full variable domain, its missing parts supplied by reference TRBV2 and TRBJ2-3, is EPEVTQTPSHQVTQMGQEVILRCVPISNHLYFYWYRQILGQKVEFLVSFYNNEISEKSEIFDDQFSVERPDGSNFTLKIRSTKLEDSAMYFCASPSDRFEGDTQYFGPGTRLTVL.

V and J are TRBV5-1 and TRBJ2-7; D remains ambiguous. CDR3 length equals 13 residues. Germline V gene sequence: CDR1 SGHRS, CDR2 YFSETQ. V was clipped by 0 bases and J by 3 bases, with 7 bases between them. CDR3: CASSLVAGYEQYF. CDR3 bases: TGCGCCAGCAGCTTGGTAGCTGGCTACGAGCAGTACTTC. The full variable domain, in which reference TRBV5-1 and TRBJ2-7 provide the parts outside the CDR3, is KAGVTQTPRYLIKTRGQQVTLSCSPISGHRSVSWYQQTPGQGLQFLFEYFSETQRNKGNFPGRFSGRQFSNSRSEMNVSTLELGDSALYLCASSLVAGYEQYFGPGTRLTVT.

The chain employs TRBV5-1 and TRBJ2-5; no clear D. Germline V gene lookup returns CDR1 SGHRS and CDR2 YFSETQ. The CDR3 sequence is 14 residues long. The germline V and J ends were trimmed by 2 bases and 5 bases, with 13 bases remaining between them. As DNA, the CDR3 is TGCGCCAGCAGCTTTAATAGTTTACTCGAGACCCAGTACTTC. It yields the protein CASSFNSLLETQYF.

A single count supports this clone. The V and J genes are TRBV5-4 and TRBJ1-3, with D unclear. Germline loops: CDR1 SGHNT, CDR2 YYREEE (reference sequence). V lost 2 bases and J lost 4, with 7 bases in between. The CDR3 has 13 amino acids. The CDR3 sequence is CASSFQGGNTIYF. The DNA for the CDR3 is TGTGCCAGCAGCTTTCAAGGCGGAAACACCATATATTTT.